A selection of T cell receptor beta chains follows, all from one sample in a study of blood T cell repertoires in COVID-19. Profiling relied on immunoSEQ multiplex PCR, and the TCRdb table lists in-frame clones only, not all of them. The sample has 200,000 or so clones; approximately 90% are singletons. Sequencing was done on a sample of peripheral blood. The receptors come from a man aged 50 to 60 with acute or convalescent COVID-19. CDR3s include the opening cysteine and the closing phenylalanine or tryptophan. The D gene is left open where the match is weak.

V gene	D gene	J gene	CDR3 protein
TRBV2	.	TRBJ1-6	CASSETGYNSPLHF
TRBV7-8	TRBD2	TRBJ2-4	CASSPVASAGLIQYF
TRBV7-2	TRBD1	TRBJ2-7	CASSLEPGDREQYF
TRBV12-5	TRBD1	TRBJ2-1	CASGANPPGGSYNEQFF
TRBV28	TRBD1	TRBJ1-2	CASSPGTGVVYGYTF
TRBV30	.	TRBJ1-5	CAWQGLGNQPQHF
TRBV5-8	TRBD2	TRBJ2-3	CASSLKGLDFQDTQYF
TRBV25-1	.	TRBJ2-1	CASSDWGRDEQFF
TRBV2	.	TRBJ2-5	CASSDFTGSWETQYF
TRBV25-1	.	TRBJ1-5	CASSDREGGDNQPQHF
TRBV19	.	TRBJ1-2	CASSPLRGNYGYTF
TRBV6-5	.	TRBJ1-5	CASSLQGGMGNQPQHF
TRBV6-5	.	TRBJ1-5	CASSYAGSNQPQHF
TRBV5-3	TRBD2	TRBJ2-5	CARSSPLGLARETQYF
TRBV6-5	TRBD1	TRBJ1-5	CASSPGTGNQPQHF
TRBV18	.	TRBJ1-1	CASSPMEGSTEAFF
TRBV6-5	.	TRBJ1-6	CASSYSRDNSPLHF
TRBV4-1	TRBD1	TRBJ1-5	CASSQGGQAFQPQHF
TRBV7-2	TRBD1	TRBJ1-4	CASSEGTVGKLFF
TRBV7-9	.	TRBJ1-3	CASSWGHFPSGNTIYF
TRBV27	TRBD2	TRBJ2-1	CASSPQSGGTYNEQFF
TRBV6-5	.	TRBJ1-5	CASRLKQGAGQPQHF
TRBV30	.	TRBJ1-5	CAWGSLGRPQHF
TRBV18	TRBD1	TRBJ1-5	CASSPDRDQPQHF
TRBV29-1	TRBD1	TRBJ1-1	CSVGRTGPRSGTTSEAFF
TRBV5-1	TRBD2	TRBJ2-2	CASSLSAGGPNTGELFF
TRBV10-2	TRBD1	TRBJ1-1	CASTLTGELNTEAFF
TRBV2	.	TRBJ1-5	CASSGQWNQPQHF
TRBV6-5	.	TRBJ1-6	CASKDSLNSPLHF
TRBV2	TRBD1	TRBJ1-1	CASTNDDGDSLLNTEAFF
TRBV2	TRBD1	TRBJ1-1	CASLRQGVTEAFF
TRBV5-4	TRBD1	TRBJ1-2	CASRSGTGNYGYTF
TRBV18	.	TRBJ2-7	CASSPTGPPYEQYF
TRBV6-4	TRBD1	TRBJ1-2	CASSDPGQNYGYTF
TRBV7-9	.	TRBJ1-4	CASSGGRGAKGEKLFF
TRBV18	TRBD1	TRBJ2-5	CASSQGQAAKTQYF
TRBV3-1/TRBV3-2	TRBD2	TRBJ2-3	CASSQAPSGGADTQYF
TRBV19	.	TRBJ2-2	CASSIWGGADTGELFF
TRBV5-4	TRBD1	TRBJ1-2	CASSLEGQGARGYTF
TRBV11-2	.	TRBJ1-5	CASSLGGGSGSGQPQHF
TRBV18	.	TRBJ2-5	CASSHGRRGETQYF
TRBV6-5	.	TRBJ1-1	CASSYSGLGPRAEAFF
TRBV6-1	.	TRBJ1-2	CASSEPGSYGYTF
TRBV5-4	.	TRBJ2-4	CASSLKAGGTKNIQYF
TRBV25-1	.	TRBJ1-1	CASSEGSSWANTEAFF